One T cell receptor (beta chain) is described in this entry. This sample was included in a study of blood T cell repertoires in COVID-19. Original handling: Amplified reference gene primers provided the basis for estimating nucleated cell counts. Clones were sequenced by immunoSEQ multiplex PCR, and TCRdb holds only the in-frame ones, with some missing. That table furnishes V, J and clone size, whereas the DNA furnished D and trimming. Of 37,000 or so clones listed, 60% to 85% are singletons. Trimming shortened V by 1 base and J by 8 bases, and 17 bases separated the two germline ends. CDR3 size: 15 residues. Looked up from germline, CDR1 is SGHVS and CDR2 is FNYEAQ.

V gene TRBV7-6 combines with J gene TRBJ1-1; possible D gene TRBD1, 6 bases. Sequencing was carried out using peripheral blood. The receptor was isolated from a man aged 55 to 70 with active COVID-19. Here the CDR3 DNA reads TGTGCCAGCAGCTTAGAGGCTTGGGACACTCAAGAAGCTTTCTTT. Encoded protein: CASSLEAWDTQEAFF.